This TCR beta chain was sequenced during a study of CD8+CD57+ T cells in acquired aplastic anemia. Overall study: Sorted CD4+ and CD8+ cells gave an average of roughly 3 ug of DNA.

About this clonotype: Antigen: not known.

Overall study findings and caveats: Between patients and controls, 25 to 35 CD8+ CDR3 sequences were found in common. Simpson's diversity of CD8+ cells was not significantly different in patients compared with controls.

This CDR3 is 11 amino acids long. With V trimmed by 3 bases and J by 8 bases, 1 base remained unmatched. Germline loops: CDR1 DFQATT, CDR2 SNEGSKA (reference sequence). Previously, flow cytometry had revealed CD8+CD57+ cell expansion in the patients chosen for sequencing. Severe acquired aplastic anemia affected all patients. The TCR beta profiling, which covered VDJ combination and CDR3 sequence, was carried out using genomic DNA as the template. TCRdb itself ran the reads through MiXCR, one entry per CDR3 protein. This table has 150,000 to 200,000 distinct CDR3 sequences, 45% to 55% appearing once. This receptor was obtained from a human donor with aplastic anemia. Sequences were obtained from sorted CD4+, CD8+, or CD8+CD57+ T cells (not recorded which) from PBMCs. This rearrangement joins TRBV20-1 to TRBJ1-2; 9 nucleotides match TRBD1. In DNA, the CDR3 is TGCAGTGCTAGGGGACAGGGCGGCTACACCTTC. Amino acid sequence: CSARGQGGYTF.